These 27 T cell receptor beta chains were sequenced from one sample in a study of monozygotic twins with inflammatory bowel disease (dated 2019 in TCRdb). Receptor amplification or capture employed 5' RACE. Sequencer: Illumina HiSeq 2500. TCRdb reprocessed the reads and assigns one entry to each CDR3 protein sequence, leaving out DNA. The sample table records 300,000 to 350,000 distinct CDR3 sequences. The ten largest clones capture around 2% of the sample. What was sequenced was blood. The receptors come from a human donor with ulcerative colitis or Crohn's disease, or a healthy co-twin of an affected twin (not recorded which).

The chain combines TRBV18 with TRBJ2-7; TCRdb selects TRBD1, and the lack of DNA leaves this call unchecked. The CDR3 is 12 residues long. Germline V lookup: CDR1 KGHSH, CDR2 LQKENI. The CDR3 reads CASSTWKGTLNF.

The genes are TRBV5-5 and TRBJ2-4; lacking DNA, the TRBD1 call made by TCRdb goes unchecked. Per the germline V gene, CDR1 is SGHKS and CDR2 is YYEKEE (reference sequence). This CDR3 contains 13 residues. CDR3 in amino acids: CASSFEGTNIQYF.

CDR3 sequence: CSARENVVFGERGQETQYF. This sequence joins TRBV20-1 and TRBJ2-5; TCRdb names TRBD1, which stays unverified in the absence of DNA. The V gene's germline CDR1 is DFQATT and CDR2 SNEGSKA (reference sequence). The CDR3 totals 19 residues.

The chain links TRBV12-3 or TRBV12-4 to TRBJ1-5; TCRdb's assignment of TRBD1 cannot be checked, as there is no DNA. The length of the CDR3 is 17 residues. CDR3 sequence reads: CASSLRRQGGASQPQHF.

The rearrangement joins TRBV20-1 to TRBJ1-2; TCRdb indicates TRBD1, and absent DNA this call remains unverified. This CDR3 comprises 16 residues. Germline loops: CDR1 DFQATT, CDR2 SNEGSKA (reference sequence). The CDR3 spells CSARDPTLTGYNGYTF.

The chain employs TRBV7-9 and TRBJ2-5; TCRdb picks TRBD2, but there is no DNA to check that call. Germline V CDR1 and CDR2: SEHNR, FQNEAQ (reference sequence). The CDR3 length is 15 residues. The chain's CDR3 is CASSSALAGQETQYF.

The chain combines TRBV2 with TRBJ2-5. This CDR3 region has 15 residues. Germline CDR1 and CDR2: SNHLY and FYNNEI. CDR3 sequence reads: CASSRTLAFKETQYF.

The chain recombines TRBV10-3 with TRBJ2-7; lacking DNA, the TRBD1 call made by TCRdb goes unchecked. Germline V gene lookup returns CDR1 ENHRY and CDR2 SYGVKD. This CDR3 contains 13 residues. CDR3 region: CAIRGQGSYEQYF.

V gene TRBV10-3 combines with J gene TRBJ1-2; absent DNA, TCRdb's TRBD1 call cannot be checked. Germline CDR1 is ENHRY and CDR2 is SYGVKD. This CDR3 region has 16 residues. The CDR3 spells CATTNSRGQGIYGYTF.

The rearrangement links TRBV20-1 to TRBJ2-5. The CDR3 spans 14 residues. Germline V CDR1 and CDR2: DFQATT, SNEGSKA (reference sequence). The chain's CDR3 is CSARDLVGLETQYF.

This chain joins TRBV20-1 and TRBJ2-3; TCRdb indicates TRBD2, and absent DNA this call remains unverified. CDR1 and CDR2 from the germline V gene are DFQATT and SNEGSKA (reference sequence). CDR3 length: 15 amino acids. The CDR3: CSAILAGYPTDTQYF.

Here the CDR3 reads CSASEGLSNQPQHF. The rearrangement links TRBV20-1 to TRBJ1-5. CDR1 and CDR2 (germline): DFQATT, SNEGSKA (reference sequence). The length of the CDR3 is 14 residues.

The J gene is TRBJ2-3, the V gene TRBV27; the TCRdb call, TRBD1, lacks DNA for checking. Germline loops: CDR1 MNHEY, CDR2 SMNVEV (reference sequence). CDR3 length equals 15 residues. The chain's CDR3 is CASSRDTSTTDTQYF.

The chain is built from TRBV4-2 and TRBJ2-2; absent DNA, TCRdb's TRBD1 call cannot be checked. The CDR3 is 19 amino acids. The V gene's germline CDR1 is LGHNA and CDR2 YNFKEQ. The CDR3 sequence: CASSSGLSDRGDWTGELFF.

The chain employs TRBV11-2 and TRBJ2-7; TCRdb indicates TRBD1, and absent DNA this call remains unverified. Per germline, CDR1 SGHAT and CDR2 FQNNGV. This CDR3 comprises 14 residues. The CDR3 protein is CASSPAGGWYEQYF.

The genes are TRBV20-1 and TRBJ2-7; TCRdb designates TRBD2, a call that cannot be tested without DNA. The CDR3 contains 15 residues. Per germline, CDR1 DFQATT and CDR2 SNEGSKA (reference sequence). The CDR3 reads CSARAELAGNYEQYF.

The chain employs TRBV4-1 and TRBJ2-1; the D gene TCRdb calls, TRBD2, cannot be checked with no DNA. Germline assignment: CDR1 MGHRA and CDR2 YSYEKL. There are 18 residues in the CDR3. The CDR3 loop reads CASSQDPPRAGGYNEQFF.

CDR3 protein: CASSRSPTGGTGTDTQYF. V and J are TRBV7-8 and TRBJ2-3; TCRdb proposes TRBD1, but this gene call is untestable without DNA. The germline V gene has CDR1 SGHVS and CDR2 FQNEAQ. This CDR3 region has 18 residues.

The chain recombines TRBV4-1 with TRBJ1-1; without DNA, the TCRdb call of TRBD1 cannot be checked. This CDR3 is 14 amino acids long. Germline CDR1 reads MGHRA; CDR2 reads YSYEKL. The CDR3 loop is CASSQEQGKTEAFF.

The CDR3: CASSPKSAVSPLHF. The chain is built from TRBV3-1 and TRBJ1-6. The germline V gene encodes CDR1 LGHDT and CDR2 YNNKEL (reference sequence). This CDR3 comprises 14 residues.

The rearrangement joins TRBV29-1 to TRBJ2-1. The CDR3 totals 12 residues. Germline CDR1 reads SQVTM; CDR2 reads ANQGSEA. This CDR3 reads CSVEESDNEQFF.

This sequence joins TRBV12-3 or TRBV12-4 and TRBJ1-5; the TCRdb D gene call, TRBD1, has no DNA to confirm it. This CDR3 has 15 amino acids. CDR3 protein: CASSLGTGGSQPQHF.

The CDR3 reads CSAKFQGLSGNTTYF. V gene TRBV20-1 combines with J gene TRBJ1-3. This CDR3 comprises 15 residues. Germline V gene sequence: CDR1 DFQATT, CDR2 SNEGSKA (reference sequence).

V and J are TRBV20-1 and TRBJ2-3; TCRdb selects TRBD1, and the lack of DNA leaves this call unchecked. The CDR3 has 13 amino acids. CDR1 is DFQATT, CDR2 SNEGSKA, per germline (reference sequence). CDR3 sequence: CSASGTATDTQYF.

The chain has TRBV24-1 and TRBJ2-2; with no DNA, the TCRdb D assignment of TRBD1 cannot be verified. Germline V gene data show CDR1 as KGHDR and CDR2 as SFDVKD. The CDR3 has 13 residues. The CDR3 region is CATGRGNTGELFF.

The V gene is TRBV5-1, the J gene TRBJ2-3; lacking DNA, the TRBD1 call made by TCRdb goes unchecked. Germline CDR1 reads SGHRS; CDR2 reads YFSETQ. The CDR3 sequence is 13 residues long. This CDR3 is CASSGEGADTQYF.

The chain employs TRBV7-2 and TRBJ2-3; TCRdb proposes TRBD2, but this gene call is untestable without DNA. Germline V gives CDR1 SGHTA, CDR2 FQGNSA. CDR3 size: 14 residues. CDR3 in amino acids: CASSSGLVTDTQYF.